Reported below is one T cell receptor (beta chain). Its antigen remains unknown. Trimming removed 0 bases from V and 2 bases from J, with 10 bases in between. Germline V gene data show CDR1 as MGHRA and CDR2 as YSYEKL. The CDR3 runs to 15 residues. Method: immunoSEQ multiplex PCR; TCRdb's copy keeps in-frame clones and lacks some. The data show several thousand clones, less than 30% seen once. This record belongs to a study of T cells in localized non-small cell lung cancer. Findings and caveats of the study: Among blood samples, higher T cell density accompanied longer overall survival. Median roughly 57 top-100 tumor clones were shared with paired adjacent lung.

The TCR sequence derives from a woman aged 35-75 years with stage I lung adenocarcinoma. Source: normal lung tissue next to the tumor, taken before any cancer treatment. The rearrangement links TRBV4-1 to TRBJ1-1, with no clear D. The CDR3 spells CASSQDLHTNTEAFF. The CDR3 nucleotides read TGCGCCAGCAGCCAAGATCTCCACACCAACACTGAAGCTTTCTTT.